This T cell receptor (beta chain) was sequenced in a study of beta chain features in type 1 diabetes. Study results and caveats: The naive, central memory and Treg TCRB repertoires of patients appeared to be more similar to one another than those of healthy donors. Cells that show high TCR expression could be over-represented by cDNA sequencing. Patients with type 1 diabetes carried fewer insertions and had more deletions at their VDJ junctions.

CDR3 size: 11 residues. Trimming cost V 5 bases and J 3 bases, with 5 bases left between them. Germline loops: CDR1 SGHTA, CDR2 FQGNSA. Sorting of CD4+ naive, central memory, regulatory and stem cell-like memory cells was performed via CD45RO/CCR7/CD25/CD127/CD95/CD27. Investigators reverse transcribed all isolated RNA, so they sequenced expressed TCRB transcripts. The assay was immunoSEQ multiplex PCR, and TCRdb's table has in-frame clones only and misses some. The table has nearly 350,000 clones, 8% seen once. Notes on this clone: Its specificity is not known.

This clonotype was sampled from a woman under 30 in good health. The gene calls are TRBV7-2 and TRBJ2-7; D gene ambiguous. The sequencing sample was made of central memory CD4+ T cells from blood. CDR3: CASSEDYEQYF. Written as DNA, the CDR3 is TGTGCCAGCAGCGAGGACTACGAGCAGTACTTC.